A single sample gave rise to the 5 T cell receptor beta chains below, sequenced in a study of neurological immune-mediated disorders. MiXCR, applied by TCRdb to the 5' RACE reads, yields one record per CDR3 protein. This table holds about 71,000 distinct CDR3 sequences, 3.4% found once. Sequencing was carried out using PBMCs. The receptors shown here come from a man aged 40-49 years with multiple sclerosis.

This clonotype has ten or more counts. CDR3 nucleotide sequence: TGCAGTGCTAGACTCCCCGGGACAGGTCATGAGCAGTTCTTC. Amino acids: CSARLPGTGHEQFF. The gene calls are TRBV20-1 and TRBJ2-1; TRBD1 aligns across 8 bases. CDR1 and CDR2 from the germline V gene are DFQATT and SNEGSKA (reference sequence). The V and J ends lost 2 bases and 8 bases, in that order; junction bases with no gene match: 8. The CDR3 loop spans 14 amino acids.

This clonotype has a count of ten or more. The V call is TRBV5-6, the J call TRBJ1-1; 7 bases fit TRBD1. After removal of 5 bases from V and 1 base from J, the junction contained 5 bases not matched to a gene. This CDR3 has 14 residues. CDR1 and CDR2 from the germline V gene are SGHDT and YYEEEE. This CDR3 reads CASRYDRANTEAFF. DNA for the CDR3: TGTGCCAGCAGATATGACAGGGCGAACACTGAAGCTTTCTTT.

In this sample, this clonotype turned up many times. The V gene is TRBV7-3, the J gene TRBJ1-1; a possible D gene is TRBD1 (5 bases). This CDR3 comprises 14 residues. CDR1 and CDR2 (germline): SGHTA, FQGTGA. The ends were cut back, 5 bases at V and 7 bases at J, with 17 bases in the middle. The CDR3 nucleotides read TGTGCCAGCAGCCCGAGGGGAGGGGAAATTGAAGCTTTCTTT. Protein: CASSPRGGEIEAFF.

Many counts were recorded for this clonotype. V gene TRBV20-1 combines with J gene TRBJ2-1, with 9 bases that match TRBD2. Germline V gene data show CDR1 as DFQATT and CDR2 as SNEGSKA (reference sequence). The CDR3 consists of 15 residues. Germline trimming cut 1 base from V and 4 bases from J; bases unmatched to any gene: 5. The CDR3 spells CSARGASGVYNEQFF. The CDR3 bases are TGCAGTGCTAGAGGCGCTAGCGGGGTTTACAATGAGCAGTTCTTC.

This clonotype occurred many times. V gene TRBV11-2 combines with J gene TRBJ2-3; 8 bases match TRBD2. Looked up from germline, CDR1 is SGHAT and CDR2 is FQNNGV. The CDR3 is 15 residues long. V shed 3 bases and J 6 bases; nucleotides not matched to a gene: 8. The CDR3 reads CASSFNGGAGDTQYF. The DNA for the CDR3 is TGTGCCAGCAGCTTCAACGGGGGGGCCGGGGATACGCAGTATTTT.